The 22 T cell receptor beta chains below all came from one sample that was sequenced in a study of T cell repertoires in ileal Crohn's disease. The table came from immunoSEQ multiplex PCR; TCRdb's copy has only in-frame clones and leaves some out. Counted here are 5,000 to 7,000 clones, 60% to 85% occurring once; the ten biggest clones make up roughly 6.7%. The sample's time point: proximal margin of the surgical specimen (macroscopically non-inflamed). The sample taken for sequencing was ileal tissue. These receptors came from an adult with Crohn's disease.

This chain joins TRBV6-1 and TRBJ1-3; D gene unclear. CDR1 and CDR2 (germline): MNHNS, SASEGT. V lost 4 bases to trimming and J lost 0 bases, with 10 bases between them. The CDR3 runs to 15 residues. CDR3: CASSATRYSGNTIYF. Written as DNA, the CDR3 is TGTGCCAGCAGTGCTACCAGATACTCTGGAAACACCATATATTTT.

The rearrangement joins TRBV6-5 to TRBJ2-7; no definite D call. Per the germline V gene, CDR1 is MNHEY and CDR2 is SVGAGI. V was cut by 6 bases and J by 0 bases, with 15 bases left in between. This CDR3 is 15 amino acids long. CDR3 sequence (DNA): TGTGCCAGCAGAACTACTTCCCTTAGCTCCTACGAGCAGTACTTC. Encoded protein: CASRTTSLSSYEQYF.

This chain joins TRBV5-1 and TRBJ2-1; 11 bases agree with TRBD2. V dropped 3 bases and J dropped 0; count of bases not matched to a gene: 5. This CDR3 is built from 17 residues. CDR1 and CDR2 from the germline V gene are SGHRS and YFSETQ. CDR3 nucleotides: TGCGCCAGCAGCTCCTCTAGCGGGGGGAGCTCCTACAATGAGCAGTTCTTC. Amino acid sequence: CASSSSSGGSSYNEQFF. Full variable domain (remainder filled in from reference TRBV5-1 and TRBJ2-1): KAGVTQTPRYLIKTRGQQVTLSCSPISGHRSVSWYQQTPGQGLQFLFEYFSETQRNKGNFPGRFSGRQFSNSRSEMNVSTLELGDSALYLCASSSSSGGSSYNEQFFGPGTRLTVL.

CDR3 sequence (DNA): TGTGCCAGCAGCTTAGTAGCGGGAGGATCCTACGAGCAGTACTTC. This gives the protein CASSLVAGGSYEQYF. The V call is TRBV11-2, the J call TRBJ2-7, with TRBD2 identical over 10 bases. CDR3 length: 15 amino acids. V dropped 1 base and J dropped 1; count of bases not matched to a gene: 1. CDR1 and CDR2 (germline): SGHAT, FQNNGV. Looking up the rest from reference TRBV11-2 and TRBJ2-7 gives the full variable domain: EAGVAQSPRYKIIEKRQSVAFWCNPISGHATLYWYQQILGQGPKLLIQFQNNGVVDDSQLPKDRFSAERLKGVDSTLKIQPAKLEDSAVYLCASSLVAGGSYEQYFGPGTRLTVT.

V is TRBV2 and J is TRBJ2-1, with a possible D match to TRBD2 (6 bases). This CDR3 is built from 12 residues. With 4 bases removed from V and 8 bases from J, the gap between germline ends came to 9 bases. CDR1 is SNHLY and CDR2 is FYNNEI in the germline V gene. The CDR3 DNA reads TGTGCCAGCAGTGTGGGGGGATATGAGCAGTTCTTC. This translates into CASSVGGYEQFF.

The V call is TRBV30, the J call TRBJ1-6; D is perhaps TRBD1 (5 bases). CDR1 is GTSNPN and CDR2 is SVGIG in the germline V gene (reference sequence). V was clipped by 0 bases and J by 10 bases, with 13 bases between them. This CDR3 has 14 amino acids. CDR3 nucleotide sequence: TGTGCCTGGAGTGTCGTGCAGGGAGGCTCACCCCTCCACTTT. Protein: CAWSVVQGGSPLHF.

The chain carries TRBV7-9 and TRBJ2-1; the match to TRBD2 covers 7 bases. V was pared by 2 bases and J by 11 bases, with 9 bases of the junction left unmatched. The CDR3 length is 14 residues. The germline CDR1 and CDR2 sequences are SEHNR and FQNEAQ (reference sequence). In DNA form, the CDR3 reads TGTGCCAGCAGCTTAAAGGCTGGGGGGGTGCAGCAGTTCTTC. Protein sequence: CASSLKAGGVQQFF.

The genes are TRBV11-2 and TRBJ2-5; TRBD1 is a possible D gene (7 bases). The CDR3 has 14 amino acids. With 1 base removed from V and 4 bases from J, the gap between germline ends came to 10 bases. In germline, CDR1 is SGHAT, CDR2 FQNNGV. DNA of the CDR3: TGTGCCAGCAGCTTAGGACAGGGAGGAGAGACCCAGTACTTC. Protein: CASSLGQGGETQYF.

The chain carries TRBV5-4 and TRBJ2-5, with 7 bases identical to TRBD1. The CDR3 runs to 15 residues. Germline V CDR1 and CDR2: SGHNT, YYREEE (reference sequence). After removal of 1 base from V and 5 bases from J, the junction contained 8 bases not matched to a gene. The CDR3, as DNA: TGTGCCAGCAGCTTGCTTGCACAGGGGATGGAGACCCAGTACTTC. Translation: CASSLLAQGMETQYF.

This clone was detected once. The chain uses TRBV5-4 and TRBJ2-3, with a weak D call TRBD1 (5 bases). The CDR3 consists of 14 residues. Germline CDR1 is SGHNT and CDR2 is YYREEE (reference sequence). The V gene lost 4 bases and the J gene lost 5 bases, with 14 bases spanning the gap. The CDR3 nucleotides are TGTGCCAGCAGCCCGGCAGGGATGGGAGATACGCAGTATTTT. Translated: CASSPAGMGDTQYF.

This clone is classed as large. This sequence joins TRBV7-3 and TRBJ2-5; the D call may be TRBD1 or TRBD2 (6 bases each). Germline V CDR1 and CDR2: SGHTA, FQGTGA. Trimming cost V 4 bases and J 1 base, with 10 bases left between them. The CDR3 is made up of 14 amino acids. CDR3 sequence (DNA): TGTGCCAGCAGCTCCGGGGGCTCCCAAGAGACCCAGTACTTC. Protein: CASSSGGSQETQYF.

The chain is built from TRBV6-6 and TRBJ1-3; no definite D call. The germline V and J ends were trimmed by 6 bases and 0 bases, with 12 bases remaining between them. Germline-derived CDR1 and CDR2 are MNHNY and SVGAGI (reference sequence). CDR3 size: 15 residues. CDR3 region: CASSPWILSGNTIYF. CDR3 DNA sequence: TGTGCCAGCAGCCCCTGGATCCTCTCTGGAAACACCATATATTTT.

V and J are TRBV7-9 and TRBJ2-1; 9 bases are a match to TRBD2. Trimming removed 5 bases from V and 10 bases from J; junction bases left unmatched: 3. CDR1 is SEHNR, CDR2 FQNEAQ, per germline (reference sequence). The CDR3 spans 12 residues. CDR3 nucleotides: TGTGCCAGCAGCCCACTAGCGGGCGAGCAGTTCTTC. It specifies CASSPLAGEQFF.

The chain joins TRBV4-3 to TRBJ2-2, with D tentatively TRBD1 (5 bases). Germline-derived CDR1 and CDR2 are LGHNA and YSLEER. Trimming stripped 1 base from V and 1 base from J, with 10 bases between. This CDR3 is 16 amino acids long. CDR3 region: CASSQGAQGNTGELFF. For the CDR3, the DNA is TGCGCCAGCAGCCAAGGAGCCCAGGGGAACACCGGGGAGCTGTTTTTT.

The chain joins TRBV7-9 to TRBJ2-1; tentative D call: TRBD2 (6 bases). The CDR3 is made up of 15 amino acids. With 5 bases removed from V and 1 base from J, the gap between germline ends came to 12 bases. Germline lookup yields CDR1 SEHNR and CDR2 FQNEAQ (reference sequence). The CDR3 region is CASSRRERSYNEQFF. CDR3 sequence (DNA): TGTGCCAGCAGCCGACGGGAGAGGTCCTACAATGAGCAGTTCTTC. The whole variable domain, remainder taken from reference TRBV7-9 and TRBJ2-1, is DTGVSQNPRHKITKRGQNVTFRCDPISEHNRLYWYRQTLGQGPEFLTYFQNEAQLEKSRLLSDRFSAERPKGSFSTLEIQRTEQGDSAMYLCASSRRERSYNEQFFGPGTRLTVL.

The count of this clone is one. This chain joins TRBV5-1 and TRBJ1-1; perhaps TRBD1 as D (6 bases). The V end lost 1 base, the J end lost 8 bases, and 21 bases lay between the germline ends. In germline, CDR1 is SGHRS, CDR2 YFSETQ. CDR3 length: 16 residues. CDR3 sequence (DNA): TGCGCCAGCAGCTTGAGGGCACATGAGGGGGTGGAAGAAGCTTTCTTT. It encodes CASSLRAHEGVEEAFF.

The chain links TRBV5-1 to TRBJ2-3, with D perhaps TRBD2 (5 bases). V was clipped by 0 bases and J by 5 bases, with 10 bases between them. There are 14 residues in the CDR3. Germline-derived CDR1 and CDR2 are SGHRS and YFSETQ. The chain's CDR3 is CASSLVVGKDTQYF. DNA for the CDR3: TGCGCCAGCAGCTTGGTTGTCGGGAAAGATACGCAGTATTTT. The complete variable domain, with remaining parts taken from reference TRBV5-1 and TRBJ2-3, reads KAGVTQTPRYLIKTRGQQVTLSCSPISGHRSVSWYQQTPGQGLQFLFEYFSETQRNKGNFPGRFSGRQFSNSRSEMNVSTLELGDSALYLCASSLVVGKDTQYFGPGTRLTVL.

V gene TRBV29-1 combines with J gene TRBJ2-2; 9 bases fit TRBD2. The V segment lost 6 bases and the J segment 4 bases; nucleotides outside the gene matches: 3. Germline V gives CDR1 SQVTM, CDR2 ANQGSEA. The CDR3 has 13 amino acids. CDR3 bases: TGCAGCGTCCAGCGGGGGGCCACCGGGGAGCTGTTTTTT. Protein product: CSVQRGATGELFF.

The table lists this clone with a count of one. V usage is TRBV7-2 and J usage is TRBJ2-1; the D is unclear. Trimming left V 2 bases short and J 0 bases short, with 17 bases between. This CDR3 contains 18 residues. Germline values: CDR1 SGHTA, CDR2 FQGNSA. The chain's CDR3 is CASSLRSRLSSSYNEQFF. The CDR3 nucleotides read TGTGCCAGCAGCTTACGCTCGCGCCTCTCGAGCTCCTACAATGAGCAGTTCTTC.

V gene TRBV6-1 combines with J gene TRBJ2-7, with D possibly being TRBD1 or TRBD2 (6 bases each). Per the germline V gene, CDR1 is MNHNS and CDR2 is SASEGT. V lost 4 bases to trimming and J lost 2 bases, with 9 bases between them. The CDR3 runs to 13 residues. The CDR3 spells CASSVGGPYEQYF. The CDR3 nucleotides are TGTGCCAGCAGTGTAGGGGGGCCCTACGAGCAGTACTTC.

The chain combines TRBV9 with TRBJ1-1, with TRBD1 matching over 8 bases. Unmatched junction bases numbered 8, after V lost 3 bases and J lost 4 bases. Germline CDR1 is SGDLS and CDR2 is YYNGEE. The CDR3 is 15 residues long. The chain's CDR3 is CASSATGGVGTEAFF. CDR3 nucleotides: TGTGCCAGCAGCGCCACAGGGGGAGTGGGCACTGAAGCTTTCTTT.

The rearrangement uses TRBV2 and TRBJ2-7, with 10 bases lining up with TRBD1. Germline-derived CDR1 and CDR2 are SNHLY and FYNNEI. The CDR3 is made up of 17 amino acids. The V and J ends lost 7 bases and 0 bases, in that order; junction bases with no gene match: 12. The CDR3 DNA reads as TGTGCCAGCACACATCGGGACAGGGGAGGGATCTCCTACGAGCAGTACTTC. It specifies CASTHRDRGGISYEQYF.